Reported below is one T cell receptor beta chain. The Seattle patients, enrolled during active infection, were followed longitudinally. This sample is drawn from a study of blood T cell repertoires in COVID-19. Study in general: Samples taken during acute and convalescent COVID-19 were collected in the United States, Italy and Spain. PBMCs, B-cell-depleted T cells, or T cells provided the cDNA or gDNA that made up the material.

Original analysis: Amplification from reference gene primers served as the basis for estimated nucleated cell counts. Here immunoSEQ multiplex PCR was the method, and the copy in TCRdb shows in-frame clones only, minus some. V and J calls and clone size are as listed in that table; D and trimming were resolved from the DNA. The sample carries fewer than 300,000 clones, approximately 90% recorded once. The CDR3 loop spans 13 amino acids. V lost 11 bases to trimming and J lost 10 bases; unmatched junction nucleotides: 13. Sequencing was carried out using peripheral blood. This clonotype originated in a woman aged 25-40 years with COVID-19, enrolled during active disease. The chain uses TRBV12-3 or TRBV12-4 and TRBJ2-1; 8 bases line up with TRBD2. The CDR3 DNA sequence: TGTGCCTGTCGGGGGGGTTACTTTGTAGAGCAGTTCTTC. Its protein product is CACRGGYFVEQFF.